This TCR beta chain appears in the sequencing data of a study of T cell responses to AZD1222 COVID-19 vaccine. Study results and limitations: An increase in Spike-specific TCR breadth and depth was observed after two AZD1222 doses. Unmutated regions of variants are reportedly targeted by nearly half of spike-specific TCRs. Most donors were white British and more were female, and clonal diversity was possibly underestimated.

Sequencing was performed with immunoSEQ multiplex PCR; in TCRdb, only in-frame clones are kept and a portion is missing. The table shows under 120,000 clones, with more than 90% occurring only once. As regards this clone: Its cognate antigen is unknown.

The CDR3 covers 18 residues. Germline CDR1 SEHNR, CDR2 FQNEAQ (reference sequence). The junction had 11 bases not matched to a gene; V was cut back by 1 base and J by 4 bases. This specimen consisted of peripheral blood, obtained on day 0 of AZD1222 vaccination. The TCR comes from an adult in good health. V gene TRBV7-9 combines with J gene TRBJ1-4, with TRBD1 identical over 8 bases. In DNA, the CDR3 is TGTGCCAGCAGCTTAGGGGAGTCTGGACAGGGCATTAATGAAAAACTGTTTTTT. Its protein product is CASSLGESGQGINEKLFF.